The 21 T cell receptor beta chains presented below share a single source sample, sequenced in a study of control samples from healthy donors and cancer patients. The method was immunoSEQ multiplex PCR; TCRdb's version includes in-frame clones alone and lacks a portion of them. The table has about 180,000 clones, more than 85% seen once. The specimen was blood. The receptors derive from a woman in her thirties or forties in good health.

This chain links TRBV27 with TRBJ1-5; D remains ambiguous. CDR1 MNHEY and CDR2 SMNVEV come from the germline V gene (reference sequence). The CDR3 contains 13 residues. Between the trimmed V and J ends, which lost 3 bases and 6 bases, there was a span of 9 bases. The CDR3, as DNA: TGTGCCAGCAGTTTGGGATTTGGTCAGCCCCAGCATTTT. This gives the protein CASSLGFGQPQHF.

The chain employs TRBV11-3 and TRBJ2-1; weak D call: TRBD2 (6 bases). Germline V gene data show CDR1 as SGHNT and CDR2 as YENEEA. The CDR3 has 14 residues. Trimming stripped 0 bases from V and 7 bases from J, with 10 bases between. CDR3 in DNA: TGTGCCAGCAGCTTAGAGGGCGGGGATAATGAGCAGTTCTTC. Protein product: CASSLEGGDNEQFF. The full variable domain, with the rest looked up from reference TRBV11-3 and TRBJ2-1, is EAGVVQSPRYKIIEKKQPVAFWCNPISGHNTLYWYLQNLGQGPELLIRYENEEAVDDSQLPKDRFSAERLKGVDSTLKIQPAELGDSAVYLCASSLEGGDNEQFFGPGTRLTVL.

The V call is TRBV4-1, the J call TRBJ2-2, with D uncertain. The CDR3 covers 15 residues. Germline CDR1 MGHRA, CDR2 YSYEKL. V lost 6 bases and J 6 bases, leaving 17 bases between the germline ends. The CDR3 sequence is CASSILDSFAGELFF. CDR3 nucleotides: TGCGCCAGCAGTATCTTAGACTCCTTTGCCGGGGAGCTGTTTTTT.

CDR3 in amino acids: CASSSYRTEAFF. CDR3 bases: TGTGCCAGCAGCTCTTACAGGACTGAAGCTTTCTTT. J is TRBJ1-1 and V is TRBV6-5, with a possible D match to TRBD1 (5 bases). This CDR3 region has 12 residues. CDR1 MNHEY and CDR2 SVGAGI come from the germline V gene. Trimming pared 6 bases from V and 5 bases from J, leaving 10 bases between.

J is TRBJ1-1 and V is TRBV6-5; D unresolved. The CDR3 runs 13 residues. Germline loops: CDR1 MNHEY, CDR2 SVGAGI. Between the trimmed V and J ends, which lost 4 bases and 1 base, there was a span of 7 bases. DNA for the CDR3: TGTGCCAGCAGTTTGAGGGAGAACACTGAAGCTTTCTTT. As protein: CASSLRENTEAFF.

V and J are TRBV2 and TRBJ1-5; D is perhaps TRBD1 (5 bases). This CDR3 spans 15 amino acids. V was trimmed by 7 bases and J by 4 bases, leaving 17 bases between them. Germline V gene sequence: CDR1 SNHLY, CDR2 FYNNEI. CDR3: CASKTGAMGNQPQHF. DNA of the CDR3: TGTGCCAGCAAAACCGGGGCCATGGGTAATCAGCCCCAGCATTTT.

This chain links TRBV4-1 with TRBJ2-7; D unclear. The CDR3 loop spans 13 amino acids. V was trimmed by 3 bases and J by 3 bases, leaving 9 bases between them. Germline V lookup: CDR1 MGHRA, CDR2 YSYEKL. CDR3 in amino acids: CASSQLTSYEQYF. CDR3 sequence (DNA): TGCGCCAGCAGCCAGCTGACAAGCTACGAGCAGTACTTC.

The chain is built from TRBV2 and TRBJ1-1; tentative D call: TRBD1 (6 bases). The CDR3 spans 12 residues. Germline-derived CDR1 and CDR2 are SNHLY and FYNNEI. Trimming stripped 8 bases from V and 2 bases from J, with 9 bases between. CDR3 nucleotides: TGTGCCAGCTTCAGGGGAAACACTGAAGCTTTCTTT. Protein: CASFRGNTEAFF.

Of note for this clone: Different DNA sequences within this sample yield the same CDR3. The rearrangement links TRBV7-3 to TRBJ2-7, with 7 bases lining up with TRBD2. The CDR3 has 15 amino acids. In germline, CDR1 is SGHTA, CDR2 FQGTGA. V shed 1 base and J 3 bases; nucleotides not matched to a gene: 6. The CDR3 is CASSLNPGGGYEQYF. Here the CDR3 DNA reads TGTGCCAGCAGCTTAAATCCGGGGGGTGGCTACGAGCAGTACTTC.

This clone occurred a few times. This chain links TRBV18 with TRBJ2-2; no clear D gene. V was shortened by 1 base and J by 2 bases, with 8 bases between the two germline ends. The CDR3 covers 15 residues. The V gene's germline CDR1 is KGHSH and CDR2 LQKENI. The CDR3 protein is CASSPLKDNTGELFF. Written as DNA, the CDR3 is TGTGCCAGCTCACCACTAAAGGACAACACCGGGGAGCTGTTTTTT.

CDR3 region: CASSDLAGAAEAFF. In DNA form, the CDR3 reads TGTGCCAGCAGTGATCTCGCGGGGGCAGCTGAAGCTTTCTTT. This chain joins TRBV6-1 and TRBJ1-1; D may be TRBD1 (6 bases). Germline V gives CDR1 MNHNS, CDR2 SASEGT. The germline V and J ends were trimmed by 3 bases and 6 bases, with 14 bases remaining between them. The CDR3 has 14 amino acids.

CDR3 residues: CASSSRATGNTIYF. The CDR3 bases are TGTGCCAGCAGCTCGAGAGCCACGGGAAACACCATATATTTT. The V call is TRBV2, the J call TRBJ1-3; D gene unclear. The CDR3 covers 14 residues. Germline V lookup: CDR1 SNHLY, CDR2 FYNNEI. The V gene lost 6 bases and the J gene lost 4 bases, with 13 bases spanning the gap. Together with reference TRBV2 and TRBJ1-3, the CDR3 gives the full variable domain: EPEVTQTPSHQVTQMGQEVILRCVPISNHLYFYWYRQILGQKVEFLVSFYNNEISEKSEIFDDQFSVERPDGSNFTLKIRSTKLEDSAMYFCASSSRATGNTIYFGEGSWLTVV.

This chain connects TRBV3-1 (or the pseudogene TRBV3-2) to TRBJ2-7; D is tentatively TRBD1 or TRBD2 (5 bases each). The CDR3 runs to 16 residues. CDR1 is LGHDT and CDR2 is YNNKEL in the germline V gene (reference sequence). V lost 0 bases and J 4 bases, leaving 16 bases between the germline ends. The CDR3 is CASSQDWGIIGYEQYF. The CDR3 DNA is TGTGCCAGCAGCCAAGATTGGGGGATAATCGGGTACGAGCAGTACTTC.

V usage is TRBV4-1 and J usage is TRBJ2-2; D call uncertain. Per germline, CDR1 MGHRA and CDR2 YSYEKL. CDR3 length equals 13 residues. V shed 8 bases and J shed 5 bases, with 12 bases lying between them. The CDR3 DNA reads TGCGCCAGCTGCGACTCGGTAACCGGGGAGCTGTTTTTT. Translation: CASCDSVTGELFF.

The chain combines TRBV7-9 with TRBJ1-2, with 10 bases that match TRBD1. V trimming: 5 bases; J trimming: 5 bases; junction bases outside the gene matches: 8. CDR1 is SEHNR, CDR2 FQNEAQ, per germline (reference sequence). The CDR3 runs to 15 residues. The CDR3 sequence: CASSPDRGRRYGYTF. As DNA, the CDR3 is TGTGCCAGCAGCCCCGACAGGGGGCGACGGTATGGCTACACCTTC.

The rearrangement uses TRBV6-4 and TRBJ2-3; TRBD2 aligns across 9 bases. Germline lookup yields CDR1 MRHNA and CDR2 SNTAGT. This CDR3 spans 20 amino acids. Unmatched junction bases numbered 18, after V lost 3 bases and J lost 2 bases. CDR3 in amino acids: CASSDGGGGALVGNTDTQYF. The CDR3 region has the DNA TGTGCCAGCAGTGATGGTGGCGGGGGGGCCTTAGTGGGTAACACAGATACGCAGTATTTT.

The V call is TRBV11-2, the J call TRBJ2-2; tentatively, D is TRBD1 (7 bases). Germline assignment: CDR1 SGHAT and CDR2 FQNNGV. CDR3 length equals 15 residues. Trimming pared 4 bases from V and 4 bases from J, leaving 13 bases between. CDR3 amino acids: CASSYAGQITGELFF. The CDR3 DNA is TGTGCCAGCAGCTACGCGGGACAGATCACCGGGGAGCTGTTTTTT.

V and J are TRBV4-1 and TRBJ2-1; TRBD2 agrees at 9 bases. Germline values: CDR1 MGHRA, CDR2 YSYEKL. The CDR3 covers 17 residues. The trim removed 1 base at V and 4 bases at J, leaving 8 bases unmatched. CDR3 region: CASSQVGGGAVYNEQFF. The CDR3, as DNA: TGCGCCAGCAGCCAAGTCGGCGGGGGGGCCGTGTACAATGAGCAGTTCTTC.

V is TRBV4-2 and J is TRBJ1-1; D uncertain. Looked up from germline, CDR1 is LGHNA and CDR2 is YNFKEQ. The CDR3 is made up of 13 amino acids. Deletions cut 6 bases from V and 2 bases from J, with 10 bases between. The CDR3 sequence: CASRGEGNTEAFF. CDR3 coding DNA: TGTGCCAGCAGGGGAGAGGGAAACACTGAAGCTTTCTTT.

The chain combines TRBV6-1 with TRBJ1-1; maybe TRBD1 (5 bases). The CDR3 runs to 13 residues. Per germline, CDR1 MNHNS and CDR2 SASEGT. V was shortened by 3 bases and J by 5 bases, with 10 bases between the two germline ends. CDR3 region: CASSESRATEAFF. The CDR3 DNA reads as TGTGCCAGCAGTGAGAGCAGGGCGACTGAAGCTTTCTTT.

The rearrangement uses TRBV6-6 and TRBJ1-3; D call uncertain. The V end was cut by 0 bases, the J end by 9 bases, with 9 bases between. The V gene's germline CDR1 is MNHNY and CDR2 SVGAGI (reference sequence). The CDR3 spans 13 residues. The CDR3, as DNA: TGTGCCAGCAGTTACTCGAATGATGGCACCATATATTTT. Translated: CASSYSNDGTIYF.